This paragraph covers one TCR beta chain sequence. This entry is derived from a study of blood T cell repertoires in COVID-19. At the level of the study: COVID-19 samples collected from the United States, Italy and Spain covered acute and convalescent phases.

Only in-frame clones appear in the TCRdb table, and some are missing; sequencing was by immunoSEQ multiplex PCR. This sample carries fewer than 250,000 clones, 80% to 90% of them seen once, and the ten largest clones take 6% to 8.5%. Looked up from germline, CDR1 is GTSNPN and CDR2 is SVGIG (reference sequence). This CDR3 comprises 12 residues. J gave up 5 bases and V 3 bases, and 3 bases lay outside the gene matches. The chain combines TRBV30 with TRBJ2-7; 8 nucleotides agree with TRBD1. Sequencing used peripheral blood. The clonotype comes from a woman aged 45-65 years with active or convalescent COVID-19. The CDR3 loop is CAWSNRGDEQYF. The CDR3 DNA follows: TGTGCCTGGAGCAACAGGGGGGACGAGCAGTACTTC. Together with reference TRBV30 and TRBJ2-7, the CDR3 gives the full variable domain: SQTIHQWPATLVQPVGSPLSLECTVEGTSNPNLYWYRQAAGRGLQLLFYSVGIGQISSEVPQNLSASRPQDRQFILSSKKLLLSDSGFYLCAWSNRGDEQYFGPGTRLTVT.